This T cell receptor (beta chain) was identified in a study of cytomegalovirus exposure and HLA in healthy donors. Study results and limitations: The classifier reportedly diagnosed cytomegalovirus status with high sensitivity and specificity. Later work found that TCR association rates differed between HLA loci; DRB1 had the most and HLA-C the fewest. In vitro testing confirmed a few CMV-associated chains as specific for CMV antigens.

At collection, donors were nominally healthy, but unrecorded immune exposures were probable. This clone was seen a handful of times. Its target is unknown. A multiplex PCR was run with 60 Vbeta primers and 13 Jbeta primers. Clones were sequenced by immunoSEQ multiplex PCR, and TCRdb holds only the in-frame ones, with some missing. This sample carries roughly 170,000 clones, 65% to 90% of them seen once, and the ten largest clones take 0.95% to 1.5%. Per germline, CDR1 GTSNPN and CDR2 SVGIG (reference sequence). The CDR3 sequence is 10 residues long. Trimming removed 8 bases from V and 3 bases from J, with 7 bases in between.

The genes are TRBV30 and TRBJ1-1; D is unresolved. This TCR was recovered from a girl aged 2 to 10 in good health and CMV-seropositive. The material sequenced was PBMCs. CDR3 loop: CALRYTEAFF. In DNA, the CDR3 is TGTGCCCTACGGTACACTGAAGCTTTCTTT. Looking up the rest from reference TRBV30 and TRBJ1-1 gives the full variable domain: SQTIHQWPATLVQPVGSPLSLECTVEGTSNPNLYWYRQAAGRGLQLLFYSVGIGQISSEVPQNLSASRPQDRQFILSSKKLLLSDSGFYLCALRYTEAFFGQGTRLTVV.